Listed here are 2 T cell receptor beta chains from one sample, sequenced in a study of blood T cell repertoires in COVID-19. Generated by immunoSEQ multiplex PCR, the TCRdb table keeps only in-frame clones and is missing some. The sample carries tens of thousands of clones, roughly nine tenths recorded once. Sample: peripheral blood. These receptors came from a man aged 60 to 69 with active COVID-19.

This chain links TRBV30 with TRBJ2-5, with 10 bases lining up with TRBD1. This CDR3 has 14 residues. Germline lookup yields CDR1 GTSNPN and CDR2 SVGIG (reference sequence). Trimming removed 5 bases from V and 4 bases from J; junction bases left unmatched: 7. CDR3 nucleotide sequence: TGTGCCTGGGGGGGACAGGGGCGCGGAGAGACCCAGTACTTC. The encoded protein is CAWGGQGRGETQYF.

This clone was counted only a few times. The chain couples TRBV11-2 to TRBJ1-4, with a possible D match to TRBD1 (6 bases). The CDR3 spans 15 residues. Germline CDR1 SGHAT, CDR2 FQNNGV. Trimming took off 6 bases at V and 2 bases at J, with 13 bases between the two ends. CDR3 in amino acids: CASRLQGMTNEKLFF. CDR3 nucleotides: TGTGCCAGCAGGCTGCAGGGGATGACTAATGAAAAACTGTTTTTT.